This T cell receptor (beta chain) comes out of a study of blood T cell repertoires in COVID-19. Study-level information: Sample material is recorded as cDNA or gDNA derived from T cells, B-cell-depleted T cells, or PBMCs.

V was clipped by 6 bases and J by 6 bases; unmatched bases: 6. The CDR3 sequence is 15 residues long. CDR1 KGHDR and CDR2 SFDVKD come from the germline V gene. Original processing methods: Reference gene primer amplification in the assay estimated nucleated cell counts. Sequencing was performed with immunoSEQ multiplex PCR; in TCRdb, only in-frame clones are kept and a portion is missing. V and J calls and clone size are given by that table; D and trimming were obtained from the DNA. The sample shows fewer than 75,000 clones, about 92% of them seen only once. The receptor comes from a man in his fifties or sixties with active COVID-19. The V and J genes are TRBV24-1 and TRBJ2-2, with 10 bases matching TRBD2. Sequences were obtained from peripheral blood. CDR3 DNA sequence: TGTGCCACCAGTTCTACTAGCGGGGCCTCCGGGGAGCTGTTTTTT. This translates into CATSSTSGASGELFF.